At least ten counts were recorded for the clone carrying this TCR beta chain. As yet, its antigen is unknown. This specimen comes from a study of identical twins. Findings and limits, study-wide: Beta out-of-frame twin sharing showed a weaker excess.

It was template switching that added a universal primer site, and there were unique molecular identifiers on the cDNA. Via MiXCR, TCRdb re-called the 5' RACE reads, giving one row per CDR3 protein. The table has 350,000 to 450,000 distinct CDR3 sequences, approximately 18% seen once. The CDR3 runs to 15 residues. Germline loops: CDR1 SGHRS, CDR2 YFSETQ. V dropped 0 bases and J dropped 5 bases, with 14 bases sitting between them. This receptor was obtained from a man aged 50 to 60 in good health. V usage is TRBV5-1 and J usage is TRBJ1-1; tentatively, D is TRBD1 (5 bases). Sequenced input: naive T cells sorted from blood. Here the CDR3 DNA reads TGCGCCAGCAGCTTGGAACCGGGACGGAAGACTGAAGCTTTCTTT. Its protein is CASSLEPGRKTEAFF.